The 26 T cell receptor beta chains listed next were all sequenced from one sample in a study of CD8 T cells in ankylosing spondylitis. Study-level findings and limits: Made up of under 10 highly homologous variants, a TCR beta motif appeared characteristic of ankylosing spondylitis blood.

These receptors have no identified antigens. In TCRdb, the 5' RACE reads were re-called with MiXCR into one record per CDR3 protein. Of approximately 400,000 distinct CDR3 sequences listed, 25% to 30% are singletons. Input material: blood, either unsorted or a sorted T cell fraction (not recorded which). These receptors all come from a male donor with ankylosing spondylitis.

For the CDR3, the DNA is TGCGCCAGCAGCTTGAACAACCTCGGGGGCTACACCTTC. Its protein product is CASSLNNLGGYTF. The chain links TRBV5-1 to TRBJ1-2; the D is unclear. Germline CDR1 is SGHRS and CDR2 is YFSETQ. This CDR3 comprises 13 residues. Deletions cut 1 base from V and 8 bases from J, with 12 bases between.

This clonotype was counted only a few times. The V and J genes are TRBV21-1 and TRBJ2-3. TRBV21-1 constitutes a pseudogene. The length of the CDR3 is 10 residues. Here the CDR3 reads CASGKDTQYF. The DNA for the CDR3 is TGTGCCAGCGGGAAGGATACGCAGTATTTT.

V is TRBV12-3 or TRBV12-4 and J is TRBJ1-5; weak D call: TRBD1 (6 bases). Trimming shortened V by 0 bases and J by 2 bases, and 11 bases separated the two germline ends. The CDR3 is 16 residues long. The CDR3 sequence is CASSLAIRGGNQPQHF. CDR3 DNA sequence: TGTGCCAGCAGTTTAGCGATCAGGGGAGGCAATCAGCCCCAGCATTTT.

This clonotype occurred a few times. The chain links TRBV7-9 to TRBJ1-4; D might be TRBD1 (5 bases). Germline V gives CDR1 SEHNR, CDR2 FQNEAQ (reference sequence). The CDR3 has 15 amino acids. Trimming removed 1 base at V and 7 bases at J, with 13 bases between. CDR3 protein: CASSLVASGSEKLFF. The CDR3 DNA reads as TGTGCCAGCAGCTTAGTTGCGTCAGGGAGTGAAAAACTGTTTTTT.

The chain couples TRBV21-1 to TRBJ1-1; TRBD1, the table's D call, lacks a check against the DNA. TRBV21-1 is a listed pseudogene. The CDR3 is 17 amino acids. The CDR3 here is CASSKARRGQANTEAFF. The CDR3, as DNA: TGTGCCAGCAGCAAAGCGCGTAGGGGACAGGCGAACACTGAAGCTTTCTTT.

The chain uses TRBV11-2 and TRBJ1-5; maybe TRBD1 (5 bases). The germline CDR1 and CDR2 sequences are SGHAT and FQNNGV. V lost 0 bases and J lost 15, with 15 bases in between. This CDR3 contains 13 residues. Here the CDR3 reads CASSLDPDIVPHF. The DNA of the CDR3 is TGTGCCAGCAGCTTAGACCCGGACATCGTCCCGCATTTT. The full variable domain, completed using reference TRBV11-2 and TRBJ1-5, is EAGVAQSPRYKIIEKRQSVAFWCNPISGHATLYWYQQILGQGPKLLIQFQNNGVVDDSQLPKDRFSAERLKGVDSTLKIQPAKLEDSAVYLCASSLDPDIVPHFGDGTRLSIL.

The chain combines TRBV5-1 with TRBJ1-3; TRBD1 might be the D (5 bases). The CDR3 runs to 16 residues. The germline V gene encodes CDR1 SGHRS and CDR2 YFSETQ. V was shortened by 0 bases and J by 0 bases, with 10 bases between the two germline ends. The CDR3 protein is CASSLAGGDSGNTIYF. CDR3 bases: TGCGCCAGCAGCTTGGCCGGGGGTGACTCTGGAAACACCATATATTTT.

The V call is TRBV11-2, the J call TRBJ1-2; 7 positions match TRBD1. V lost 5 bases and J lost 7; bases outside the gene matches: 16. From germline, CDR1 is SGHAT and CDR2 FQNNGV. This CDR3 has 16 residues. DNA of the CDR3: TGTGCCAGCAGCGGCCCAGGGACAGACCGACCGGCTGGCTACACCTTC. This gives the protein CASSGPGTDRPAGYTF.

Only a few counts were recorded for this clonotype. The J gene is TRBJ2-7, the V gene TRBV12-3 or TRBV12-4; 7 bases align to TRBD2. V trimming: 5 bases; J trimming: 2 bases; junction bases outside the gene matches: 9. This CDR3 is built from 15 residues. CDR3 protein: CASSPHPGTTYEQYV. The DNA of the CDR3 is TGTGCCAGCAGTCCCCATCCCGGGACTACCTACGAGCAGTACGTC.

This chain links TRBV15 with TRBJ1-1; TRBD1 matches at 9 bases. V lost 1 base to trimming and J lost 1 base; unmatched junction nucleotides: 4. The CDR3 extends over 16 amino acids. CDR1 and CDR2 from the germline V gene are LNHNV and YYDKDF (reference sequence). CDR3 residues: CATSRVDRGRNTEAFF. The DNA of the CDR3 is TGTGCCACCAGCAGAGTCGACAGGGGGAGGAACACTGAAGCTTTCTTT. Variable domain in full (rest from reference TRBV15 and TRBJ1-1): DAMVIQNPRYQVTQFGKPVTLSCSQTLNHNVMYWYQQKSSQAPKLLFHYYDKDFNNEADTPDNFQSRRPNTSFCFLDIRSPGLGDTAMYLCATSRVDRGRNTEAFFGQGTRLTVV.

This chain uses TRBV18 with TRBJ2-3; D not resolved. CDR1 and CDR2 (germline): KGHSH, LQKENI. This CDR3 has 13 amino acids. Trimming pared 5 bases from V and 3 bases from J, leaving 9 bases between. The CDR3 sequence is CASSNHVTDTQYF. CDR3 bases: TGTGCCAGCTCAAACCACGTAACAGATACGCAGTATTTT.

At least ten counts were recorded for this clonotype. This rearrangement joins TRBV5-1 to TRBJ2-2; 7 positions match TRBD2. Germline V gene sequence: CDR1 SGHRS, CDR2 YFSETQ. The V gene end was trimmed by 1 base and the J gene end by 2 bases; junction bases not matched to a gene: 5. This CDR3 has 16 amino acids. This chain's CDR3 is CASSLRLADNTGELFF. Written as DNA, the CDR3 is TGCGCCAGCAGCTTGAGGCTAGCGGACAACACCGGGGAGCTGTTTTTT.

The chain joins TRBV11-3 to TRBJ1-1; D remains ambiguous. This CDR3 comprises 13 residues. V gave up 5 bases and J gave up 1 base, with 8 bases separating them. CDR1 and CDR2 (germline): SGHNT, YENEEA. The CDR3 reads CASSENTNTEAFF. The CDR3 DNA is TGTGCCAGCAGCGAGAATACGAACACTGAAGCTTTCTTT.

This clonotype came up many times. The rearrangement joins TRBV3-1 to TRBJ2-7; TRBD2 might be the D (6 bases). Germline V lookup: CDR1 LGHDT, CDR2 YNNKEL (reference sequence). Trimming shortened V by 4 bases and J by 6 bases, and 16 bases separated the two germline ends. The CDR3 spans 14 residues. The CDR3: CASSLLGLPGEQYF. The CDR3, as DNA: TGTGCCAGCAGCCTCCTAGGACTACCTGGCGAGCAGTACTTC.

The J gene is TRBJ2-5, the V gene TRBV7-2; a possible D gene is TRBD1 (5 bases). Germline V gene lookup returns CDR1 SGHTA and CDR2 FQGNSA. Trimming removed 5 bases from V and 5 bases from J, with 12 bases in between. CDR3 length: 13 residues. CDR3 DNA: TGTGCCAGCAGCGCCGTAGGGGTCGAGACCCAGTACTTC. Protein product: CASSAVGVETQYF.

The V call is TRBV15, the J call TRBJ2-2, with D tentatively TRBD2 (5 bases). V was clipped by 2 bases and J by 0 bases, with 10 bases between them. Germline V gene lookup returns CDR1 LNHNV and CDR2 YYDKDF (reference sequence). This CDR3 is built from 16 residues. The CDR3 nucleotides are TGTGCCACCAGCAGACGCCGAGCGGCGAACACCGGGGAGCTGTTTTTT. This translates into CATSRRRAANTGELFF.

A single count supports this clonotype. J is TRBJ1-2 and V is TRBV14, with a possible D match to TRBD1 (5 bases). This CDR3 is built from 13 residues. The V end was cut by 5 bases, the J end by 6 bases, with 13 bases between. Germline assignment: CDR1 SGHDN and CDR2 FVKESK. The CDR3 region is CASSNAGLDGYTF. CDR3 DNA: TGTGCCAGCAGCAACGCAGGGTTAGATGGCTACACCTTC.

V gene TRBV6-5 combines with J gene TRBJ2-3; perhaps TRBD1 as D (5 bases). Trimming cost V 0 bases and J 3 bases, with 10 bases left between them. The V gene's germline CDR1 is MNHEY and CDR2 SVGAGI. The CDR3 totals 15 residues. The CDR3 is CASSYSGAVTDTQYF. The CDR3 DNA follows: TGTGCCAGCAGTTACTCAGGGGCGGTTACAGATACGCAGTATTTT.

This clonotype came up a few times. V is TRBV5-1 and J is TRBJ2-6; D possibly matches TRBD1 or TRBD2 (7 bases each). Germline-derived CDR1 and CDR2 are SGHRS and YFSETQ. Trimming shortened V by 1 base and J by 4 bases, and 15 bases separated the two germline ends. The CDR3 loop spans 17 amino acids. The CDR3 spells CASSLTGEGTGANVLTF. CDR3 DNA sequence: TGCGCCAGCAGCTTGACAGGGGAGGGAACAGGGGCCAACGTCCTGACTTTC.

This clonotype was seen a single time. One end of the junction is discordant with germline, which a read error may explain. The V gene is TRBV20-1, the J gene TRBJ2-3; a weak D match, TRBD2 (5 bases). The CDR3 is 16 amino acids. CDR1 and CDR2 from the germline V gene are DFQATT and SNEGSKA (reference sequence). In DNA, the CDR3 is TGCTGTGCTGACACCGGGCCAGCGGTTAGCACAGATACGCAGTATTTT. This encodes CCADTGPAVSTDTQYF.

The chain couples TRBV24-1 to TRBJ2-5; a weak D match, TRBD1 (5 bases). The germline V and J ends were trimmed by 4 bases and 1 base, with 12 bases remaining between them. This CDR3 contains 15 residues. Germline lookup yields CDR1 KGHDR and CDR2 SFDVKD. The CDR3 DNA sequence: TGTGCCACCAGTGACTTAGACAGTTTCCAAGAGACCCAGTACTTC. Protein product: CATSDLDSFQETQYF.

This clonotype was observed at least ten times. This rearrangement joins TRBV5-1 to TRBJ2-7, with a weak D call TRBD1 (6 bases). The CDR3 spans 13 residues. Germline-derived CDR1 and CDR2 are SGHRS and YFSETQ. V lost 1 base to trimming and J lost 1 base, with 6 bases between them. The CDR3, as DNA: TGCGCCAGCAGCTTGACAGGGTCCTACGAGCAGTACTTC. Encoded protein: CASSLTGSYEQYF.

CDR3 protein: CASSLRPGPYSNQPQHF. CDR3 DNA sequence: TGTGCCAGCAGCTTACGCCCAGGTCCTTATAGCAATCAGCCCCAGCATTTT. The chain employs TRBV7-2 and TRBJ1-5, with no clear D. Germline V CDR1 and CDR2: SGHTA, FQGNSA. V lost 2 bases to trimming and J lost 0 bases, with 14 bases between them. The CDR3 length is 17 residues.

This clonotype was picked up many times. This chain uses TRBV12-3 or TRBV12-4 with TRBJ2-3; TRBD2 agrees at 8 bases. J was trimmed by 8 bases and V by 1 base; bases with no gene match: 11. This CDR3 has 16 residues. CDR3 nucleotide sequence: TGTGCCAGCAGTTTAGGTAGCGGGGTCGGTTTCGGTACGCAGTATTTT. Translating it yields CASSLGSGVGFGTQYF.

The chain uses TRBV19 and TRBJ2-3; D is ambiguous. CDR3 size: 14 residues. Germline V gene data show CDR1 as LNHDA and CDR2 as SQIVND (reference sequence). V lost 8 bases, J lost 2 bases, and 14 bases lay in between. This chain's CDR3 is CASRTDLVTDTQYF. In DNA form, the CDR3 reads TGTGCCAGTCGGACGGACCTAGTCACAGATACGCAGTATTTT. The variable domain in full, completed from reference TRBV19 and TRBJ2-3, reads DGGITQSPKYLFRKEGQNVTLSCEQNLNHDAMYWYRQDPGQGLRLIYYSQIVNDFQKGDIAEGYSVSREKKESFPLTVTSAQKNPTAFYLCASRTDLVTDTQYFGPGTRLTVL.

The chain couples TRBV7-2 to TRBJ1-1; D remains ambiguous. Germline CDR1 and CDR2: SGHTA and FQGNSA. The CDR3 totals 14 residues. V gave up 6 bases and J gave up 0 bases, with 11 bases separating them. The CDR3 bases are TGTGCCAGCAGTCGACGGCAGATGAACACTGAAGCTTTCTTT. This translates into CASSRRQMNTEAFF.